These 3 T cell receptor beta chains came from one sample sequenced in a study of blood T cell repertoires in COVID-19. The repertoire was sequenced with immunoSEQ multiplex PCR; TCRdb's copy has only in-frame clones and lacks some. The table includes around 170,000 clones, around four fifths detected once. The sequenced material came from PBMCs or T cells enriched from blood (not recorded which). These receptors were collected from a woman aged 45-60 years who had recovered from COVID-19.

The CDR3 reads CASRRDRNNEQFF. The CDR3, as DNA: TGTGCCAGCAGGAGGGACAGAAACAATGAGCAGTTCTTC. This chain joins TRBV11-1 and TRBJ2-1, with 7 bases that match TRBD1. The CDR3 is made up of 13 amino acids. Trimming removed 6 bases from V and 5 bases from J; junction bases left unmatched: 4. Germline values: CDR1 SGHAT, CDR2 FQDESV (reference sequence).

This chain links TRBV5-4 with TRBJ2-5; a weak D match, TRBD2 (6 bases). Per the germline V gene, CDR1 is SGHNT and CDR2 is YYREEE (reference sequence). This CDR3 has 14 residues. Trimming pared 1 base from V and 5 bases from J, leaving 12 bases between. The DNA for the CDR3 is TGTGCCAGCAGCTTGAGCACTCGGGGGGAGACCCAGTACTTC. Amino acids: CASSLSTRGETQYF.

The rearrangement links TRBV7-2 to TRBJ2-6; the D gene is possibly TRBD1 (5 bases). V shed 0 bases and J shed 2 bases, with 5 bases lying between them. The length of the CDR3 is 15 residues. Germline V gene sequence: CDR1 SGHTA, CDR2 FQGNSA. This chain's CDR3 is CASSLAGAGANVLTF. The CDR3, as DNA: TGTGCCAGCAGCTTAGCAGGGGCTGGGGCCAACGTCCTGACTTTC.